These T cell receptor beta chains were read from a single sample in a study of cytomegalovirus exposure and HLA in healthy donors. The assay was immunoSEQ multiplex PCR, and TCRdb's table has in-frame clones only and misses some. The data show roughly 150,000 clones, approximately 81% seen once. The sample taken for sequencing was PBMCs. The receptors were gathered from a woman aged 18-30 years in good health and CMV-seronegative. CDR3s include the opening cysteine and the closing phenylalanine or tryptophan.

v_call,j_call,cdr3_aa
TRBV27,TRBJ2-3,CASSLIQGGGDTQYF
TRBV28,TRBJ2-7,CASSLSIGTSGGGQYF
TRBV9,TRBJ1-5,CASSSTGTRPQHF
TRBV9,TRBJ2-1,CASSVVGGRDNNEQFF
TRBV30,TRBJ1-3,CAWSAGTGFYSGNTIYF
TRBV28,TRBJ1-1,CASSFQGIEAFF
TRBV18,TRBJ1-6,CASSPNPYNSPLHF
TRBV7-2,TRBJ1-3,CASSLSVPDSGNTIYF
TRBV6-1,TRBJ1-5,CASSEGWEWGDQPQHF
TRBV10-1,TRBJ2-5,CASSRSSRPGQGASEETQYF
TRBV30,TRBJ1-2,CAWSGQGTPYYGYTF
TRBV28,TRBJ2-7,CASSDEQYF
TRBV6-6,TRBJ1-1,CASSYSSRDTEAFF
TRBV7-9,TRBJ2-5,CASSWGSGRATRETQYF
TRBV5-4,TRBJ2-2,CASSPGLANTGELFF
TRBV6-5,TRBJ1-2,CASSPAGGQGGYTF